This T cell receptor (beta chain) was captured by sequencing in a study of T cell responses to AZD1222 COVID-19 vaccine (dated by TCRdb to about 2021). With respect to the entire study: AZD1222 recipients given second doses at about 4 weeks or at about 12 weeks were pooled, since spike-specific TCR depth and breadth were not found to differ between the two schedules. A total of 233 trial participants underwent TCR sequencing, of whom about 210 received two doses of AZD1222 and approximately 25 received two doses of the MenACWY control vaccine. Enrollment into the trials was organized by age into subgroups of 18-55, 56-69 and 70-plus years, and those subgroups contained about 160, 30 and 59 TCR-sequenced participants, respectively.

Comment on this clone: What antigen it recognizes has not been identified. Base quality data are lacking; no much larger clone is found one base away.

The CDR3 regions of human TCRbeta chains were analyzed by immunosequencing. As for the authors' bioinformatics: TCRs in the repertoires were compared against a reference library of SARS-CoV-2-specific TCRs that had been generated with the MIRA antigen-specificity platform. Breadth was defined as the fraction of unique TCRs that were SARS-CoV-2-associated, and depth was defined as the fraction of total T cells that were SARS-CoV-2-associated. Using the MIRA data, each spike-specific TCR was mapped to the spike region that the TCR reacts to and placed in a CD4 or CD8 class. Log10-transformed breadth and depth values were compared by one-way ANOVA with Sidak's multiple comparisons tests. This immuneACCESS table, as held by TCRdb, lists in-frame sequences with V and J called but not all clones. Of the missing ones, under half trace to an unresolved V gene in checked studies; the others have no known cause. V, J and clone size derive from that table, while D and trimming were established from the DNA sequence. This sample gives some 200,000 clones in total; roughly 93% of them show up just once. The ten largest clones capture approximately 0.97% of the sample.

The time point label corresponds to: baseline before first vaccination. Samples from vaccinated people were obtained from the UK trials COV001 and COV002, which included a single-blind randomized controlled phase 2/3 trial of AZD1222 (ChAdOx1 nCoV-19) in healthy adults. For TCRbeta chain sequencing, PBMC samples were collected from trial participants at day 0 and at day 28 after the second dose. Summary of the overall study and its limitations: Conclusions about previously exposed vaccinees are limited, since just five or six AZD1222 recipients were seropositive for SARS-CoV-2 at baseline. Because no samples from the day 14 peak response were available, repertoires could be characterized only after the peak T cell response. In the small 56-69-year group, the increase in depth fell short of significance, most likely because of low power. Reportedly, close to half of the unique spike-specific TCRs recognized epitopes lying outside the regions that are mutated in the B.1.351 and B.1.1.7 variants. After two AZD1222 doses, both the breadth and the depth of spike-specific TCRs were significantly higher than at day 0 and than in MenACWY recipients. Most participants were white British and females outnumbered males, and the authors suggested that clonal diversity may have been underestimated. The vaccine-associated CD4 TCRs covered the entire spike protein, and the dominant responses fell in regions 160-218 and 743-854.

Reading from cysteine to phenylalanine, the CDR3 counts 13 amino acids. The retained sequence is limited to the CDR3, 39 bases, with the frame set at the first base. CDR1 LGHDT and CDR2 YNNKEL are derived from the germline V gene (reference sequence). V is shortened by 1 base, J by 6 bases, and the region joining them spans 10 bases. The chain joins TRBV3-1 (or the pseudogene TRBV3-2) to TRBJ2-7; the D match is possibly TRBD1 or TRBD2, with 5 bases aligned in each. This clonotype was sampled from an adult in good health. The sample consisted of peripheral blood, taken on day 0 of AZD1222 vaccination. The CDR3 region: CASSQGRGFEQYF. The DNA is TGTGCCAGCAGCCAAGGTCGGGGCTTCGAGCAGTACTTC.